Here is one TCR beta chain with its context. A much larger clonotype is one base distant, so this may be a read error. Three rounds of nested PCR, following a modified ARM-PCR protocol, produced the TCRbeta library. MiXCR, applied by TCRdb to the multiplex PCR reads, yields one record per CDR3 protein. Of approximately 100,000 distinct CDR3 sequences detected, 75% appear once; the ten largest clones hold more than 35%. This specimen belongs to a study of tumor and adjacent non-tumor tissue in lung cancer. Overall study context: There were fewer than 15 adenocarcinoma, a couple of squamous cell carcinoma and 1 small cell lung cancer cases.

This sample's RNA came from whole unsorted tissue. From germline, CDR1 is MNHNS and CDR2 SASEGT. V was clipped by 7 bases and J by 2 bases; unmatched bases: 7. CDR3 size: 15 residues. The sample was lung tumor tissue. The V and J genes are TRBV6-1 and TRBJ2-3; TRBD1 matches at 9 bases. This clonotype was obtained from a woman in her fifties or sixties with non-small cell lung cancer. The CDR3 reads CASNVWDRVTDTQYF. The DNA of the CDR3 is TGTGCCAGCAATGTTTGGGACAGGGTCACAGATACGCAGTATTTT.